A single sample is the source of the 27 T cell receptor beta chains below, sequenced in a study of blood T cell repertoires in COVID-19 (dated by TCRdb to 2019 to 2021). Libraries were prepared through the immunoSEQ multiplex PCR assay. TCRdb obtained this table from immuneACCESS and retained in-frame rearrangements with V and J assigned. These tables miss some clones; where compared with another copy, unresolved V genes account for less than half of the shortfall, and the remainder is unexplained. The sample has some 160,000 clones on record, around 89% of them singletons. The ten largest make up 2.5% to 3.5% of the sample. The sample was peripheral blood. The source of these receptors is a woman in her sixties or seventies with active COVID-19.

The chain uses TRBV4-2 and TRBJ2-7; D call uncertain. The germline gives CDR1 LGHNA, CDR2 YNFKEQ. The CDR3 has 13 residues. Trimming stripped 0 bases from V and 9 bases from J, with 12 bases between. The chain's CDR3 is CASSQERSTPQYF. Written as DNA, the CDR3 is TGTGCCAGCAGCCAAGAGAGGTCTACACCGCAGTACTTC.

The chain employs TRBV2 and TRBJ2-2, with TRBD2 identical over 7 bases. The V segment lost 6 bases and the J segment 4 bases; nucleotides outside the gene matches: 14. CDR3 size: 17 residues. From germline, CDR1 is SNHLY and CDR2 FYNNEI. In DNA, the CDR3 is TGTGCCAGCAGCCCCCTAGTTGGGGGGGTTGGCACCGGGGAGCTGTTTTTT. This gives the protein CASSPLVGGVGTGELFF.

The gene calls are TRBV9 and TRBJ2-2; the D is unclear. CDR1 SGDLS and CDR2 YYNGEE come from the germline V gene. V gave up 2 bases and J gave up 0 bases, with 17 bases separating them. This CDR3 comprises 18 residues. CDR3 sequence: CASSVKNPSITNTGELFF. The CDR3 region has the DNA TGTGCCAGCAGCGTTAAAAACCCATCTATTACGAACACCGGGGAGCTGTTTTTT.

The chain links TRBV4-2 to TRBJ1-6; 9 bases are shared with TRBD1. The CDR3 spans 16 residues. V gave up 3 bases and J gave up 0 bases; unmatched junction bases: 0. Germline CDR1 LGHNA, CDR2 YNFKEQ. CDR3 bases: TGTGCCAGCAGCCAGACAGGGGGCTCCTATAATTCACCCCTCCACTTT. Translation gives CASSQTGGSYNSPLHF.

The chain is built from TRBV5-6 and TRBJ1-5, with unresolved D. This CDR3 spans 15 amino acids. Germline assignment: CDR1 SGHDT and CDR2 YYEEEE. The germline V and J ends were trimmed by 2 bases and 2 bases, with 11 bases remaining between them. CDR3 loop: CASSFRGMGNQPQHF. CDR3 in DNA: TGTGCCAGCAGCTTTCGGGGAATGGGCAATCAGCCCCAGCATTTT.

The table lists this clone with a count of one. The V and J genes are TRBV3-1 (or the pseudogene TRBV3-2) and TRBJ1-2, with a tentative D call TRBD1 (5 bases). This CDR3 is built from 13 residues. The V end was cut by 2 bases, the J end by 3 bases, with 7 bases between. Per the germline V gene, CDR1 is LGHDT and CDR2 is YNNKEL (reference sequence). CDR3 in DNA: TGTGCCAGCAGCCAAACAGGCGACTATGGCTACACCTTC. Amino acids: CASSQTGDYGYTF.

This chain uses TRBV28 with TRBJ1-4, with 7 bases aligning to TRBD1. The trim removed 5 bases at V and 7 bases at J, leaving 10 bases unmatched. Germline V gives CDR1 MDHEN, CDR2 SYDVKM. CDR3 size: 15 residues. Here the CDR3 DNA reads TGTGCCAGCAGTAATACAGGGGTGGGTAGTGAAAAACTGTTTTTT. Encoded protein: CASSNTGVGSEKLFF. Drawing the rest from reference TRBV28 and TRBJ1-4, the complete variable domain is DVKVTQSSRYLVKRTGEKVFLECVQDMDHENMFWYRQDPGLGLRLIYFSYDVKMKEKGDIPEGYSVSREKKERFSLILESASTNQTSMYLCASSNTGVGSEKLFFGSGTQLSVL.

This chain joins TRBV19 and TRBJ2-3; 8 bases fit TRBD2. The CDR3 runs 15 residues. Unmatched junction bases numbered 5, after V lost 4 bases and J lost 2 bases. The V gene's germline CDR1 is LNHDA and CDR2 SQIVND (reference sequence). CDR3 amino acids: CASSKLAGYTDTQYF. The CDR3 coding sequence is TGTGCCAGTAGTAAGTTAGCGGGGTACACAGATACGCAGTATTTT.

CDR3 bases: TGTGCCAGCAGTCAGGATTGGCAGACCCAGTACTTC. It specifies CASSQDWQTQYF. The V gene is TRBV6-4, the J gene TRBJ2-5; D is ambiguous. CDR1 is MRHNA and CDR2 is SNTAGT in the germline V gene. Trimming stripped 5 bases from V and 6 bases from J, with 10 bases between. This CDR3 has 12 residues.

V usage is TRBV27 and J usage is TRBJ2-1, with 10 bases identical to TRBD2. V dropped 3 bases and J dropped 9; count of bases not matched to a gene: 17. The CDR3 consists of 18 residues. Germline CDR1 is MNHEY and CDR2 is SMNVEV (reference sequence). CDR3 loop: CASSFPTPLAGAWGEQFF. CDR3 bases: TGTGCCAGCAGTTTCCCCACCCCGCTAGCGGGAGCATGGGGTGAGCAGTTCTTC.

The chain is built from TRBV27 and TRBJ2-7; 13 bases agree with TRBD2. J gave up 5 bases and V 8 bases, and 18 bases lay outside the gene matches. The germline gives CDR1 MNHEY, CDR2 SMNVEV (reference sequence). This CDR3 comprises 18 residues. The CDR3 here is CASGRLAGGSRRSNEQYF. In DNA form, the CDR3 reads TGTGCCAGCGGTCGACTAGCGGGAGGTTCCCGAAGAAGCAACGAGCAGTACTTC.

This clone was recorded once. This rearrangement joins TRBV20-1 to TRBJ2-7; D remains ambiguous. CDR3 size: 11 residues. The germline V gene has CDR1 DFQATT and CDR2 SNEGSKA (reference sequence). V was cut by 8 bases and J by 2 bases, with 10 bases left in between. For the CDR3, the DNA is TGCAGTTCGTCCACAACCTACGAGCAGTACTTC. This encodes CSSSTTYEQYF.

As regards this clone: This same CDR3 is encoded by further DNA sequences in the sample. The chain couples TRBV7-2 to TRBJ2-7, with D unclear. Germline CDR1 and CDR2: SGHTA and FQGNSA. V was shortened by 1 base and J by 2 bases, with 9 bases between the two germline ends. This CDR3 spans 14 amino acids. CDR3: CASSLERGAYEQYF. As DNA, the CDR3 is TGTGCCAGCAGCTTAGAAAGAGGTGCCTACGAGCAGTACTTC.

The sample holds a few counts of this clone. CDR3 region: CSVRTSGRALGLSNEQFF. CDR3 sequence (DNA): TGCAGCGTTAGGACTAGCGGGAGGGCCCTGGGGCTCAGCAATGAGCAGTTCTTC. The chain uses TRBV29-1 and TRBJ2-1; 15 positions agree with TRBD2. CDR3 length: 18 residues. V trimming: 5 bases; J trimming: 6 bases; junction bases outside the gene matches: 14. Germline CDR1 reads SQVTM; CDR2 reads ANQGSEA.

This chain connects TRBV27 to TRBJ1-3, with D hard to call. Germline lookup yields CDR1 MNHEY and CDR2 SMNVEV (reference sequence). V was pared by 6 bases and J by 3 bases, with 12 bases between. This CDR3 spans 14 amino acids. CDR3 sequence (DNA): TGTGCCAGCAGGCCTGAGGGATATGGAAACACCATATATTTT. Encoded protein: CASRPEGYGNTIYF.

CDR3 residues: CASLQGIGNQPQHF. The CDR3, as DNA: TGTGCCAGCCTACAGGGGATCGGCAATCAGCCCCAGCATTTT. The chain couples TRBV7-8 to TRBJ1-5; 7 positions agree with TRBD1. The junction had 6 bases not matched to a gene; V was cut back by 8 bases and J by 2 bases. This CDR3 has 14 residues. Germline loops: CDR1 SGHVS, CDR2 FQNEAQ.

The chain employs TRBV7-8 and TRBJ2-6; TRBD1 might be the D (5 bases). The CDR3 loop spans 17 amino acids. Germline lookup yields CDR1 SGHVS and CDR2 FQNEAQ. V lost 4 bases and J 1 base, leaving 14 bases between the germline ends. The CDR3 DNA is TGTGCCAGCAGCTCCTATCGTAGGGGATCTGGGGCCAACGTCCTGACTTTC. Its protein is CASSSYRRGSGANVLTF.

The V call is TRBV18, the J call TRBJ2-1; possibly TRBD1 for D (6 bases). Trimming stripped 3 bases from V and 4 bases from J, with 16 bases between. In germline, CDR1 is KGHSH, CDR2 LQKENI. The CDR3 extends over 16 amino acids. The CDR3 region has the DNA TGTGCCAGCTCACCTCCAGGTGGAAGGGGGTACAATGAGCAGTTCTTC. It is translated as CASSPPGGRGYNEQFF.

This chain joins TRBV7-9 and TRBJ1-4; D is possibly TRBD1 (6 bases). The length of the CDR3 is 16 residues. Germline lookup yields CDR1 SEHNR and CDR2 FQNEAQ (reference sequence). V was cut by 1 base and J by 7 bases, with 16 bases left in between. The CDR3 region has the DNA TGTGCCAGCAGCTTAGAGGGACACCCTGGGGGTGAAAAACTGTTTTTT. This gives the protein CASSLEGHPGGEKLFF.

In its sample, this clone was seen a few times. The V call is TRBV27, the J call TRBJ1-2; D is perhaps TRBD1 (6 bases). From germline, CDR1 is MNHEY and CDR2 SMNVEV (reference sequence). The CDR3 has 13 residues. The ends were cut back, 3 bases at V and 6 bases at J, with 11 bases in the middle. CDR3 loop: CASSFLDRNGYTF. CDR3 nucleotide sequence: TGTGCCAGCAGTTTTTTGGACAGAAATGGCTACACCTTC.

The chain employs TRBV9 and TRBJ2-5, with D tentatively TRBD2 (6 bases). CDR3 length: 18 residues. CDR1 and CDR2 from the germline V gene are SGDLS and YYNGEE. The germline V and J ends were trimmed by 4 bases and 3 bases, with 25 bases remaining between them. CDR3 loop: CASSPTHSRGLLEETQYF. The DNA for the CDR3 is TGTGCCAGCAGCCCTACGCATTCGAGGGGACTGTTAGAAGAGACCCAGTACTTC. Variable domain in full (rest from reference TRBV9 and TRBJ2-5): DSGVTQTPKHLITATGQRVTLRCSPRSGDLSVYWYQQSLDQGLQFLIQYYNGEERAKGNILERFSAQQFPDLHSELNLSSLELGDSALYFCASSPTHSRGLLEETQYFGPGTRLLVL.

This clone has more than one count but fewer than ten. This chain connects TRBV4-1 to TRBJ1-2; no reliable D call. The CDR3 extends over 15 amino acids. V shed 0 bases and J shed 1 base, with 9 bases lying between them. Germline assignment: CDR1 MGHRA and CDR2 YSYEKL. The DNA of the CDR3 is TGCGCCAGCAGCCAAGATGGGCAGCTTAACTATGGCTACACCTTC. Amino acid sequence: CASSQDGQLNYGYTF.

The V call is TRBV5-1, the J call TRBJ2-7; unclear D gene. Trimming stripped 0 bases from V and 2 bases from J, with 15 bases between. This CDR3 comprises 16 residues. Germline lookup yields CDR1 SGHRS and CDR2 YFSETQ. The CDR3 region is CASSLAAYPTTYEQYF. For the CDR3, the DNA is TGCGCCAGCAGCTTGGCCGCGTACCCTACTACCTACGAGCAGTACTTC.

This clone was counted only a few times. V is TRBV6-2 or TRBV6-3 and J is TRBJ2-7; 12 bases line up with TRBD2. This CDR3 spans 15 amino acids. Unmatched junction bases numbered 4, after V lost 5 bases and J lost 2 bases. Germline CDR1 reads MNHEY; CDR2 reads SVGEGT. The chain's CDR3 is CASSPRTSGAYEQYF. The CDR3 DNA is TGTGCCAGCAGTCCCAGGACTAGCGGGGCCTACGAGCAGTACTTC.

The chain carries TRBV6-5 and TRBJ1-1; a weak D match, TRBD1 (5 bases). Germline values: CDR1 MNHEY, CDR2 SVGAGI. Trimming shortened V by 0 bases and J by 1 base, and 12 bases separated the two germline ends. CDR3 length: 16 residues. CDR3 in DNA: TGTGCCAGCAGTTACTCAGCCGCAGGGAAGAACACTGAAGCTTTCTTT. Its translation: CASSYSAAGKNTEAFF.

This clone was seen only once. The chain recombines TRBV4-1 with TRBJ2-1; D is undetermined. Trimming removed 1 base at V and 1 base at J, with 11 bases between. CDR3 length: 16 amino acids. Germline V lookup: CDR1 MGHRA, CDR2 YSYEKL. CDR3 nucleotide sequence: TGCGCCAGCAGCCAAGGGCTGCAGGCATCCTACAATGAGCAGTTCTTC. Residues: CASSQGLQASYNEQFF.

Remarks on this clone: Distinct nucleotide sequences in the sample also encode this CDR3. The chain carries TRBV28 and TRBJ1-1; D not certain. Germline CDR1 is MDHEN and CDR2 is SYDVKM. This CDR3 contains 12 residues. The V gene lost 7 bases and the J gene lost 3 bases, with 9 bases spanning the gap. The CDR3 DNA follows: TGTGCCAGCACGGAGGTGGACACTGAAGCTTTCTTT. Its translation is CASTEVDTEAFF.